These T cell receptor beta chains were read from a single sample in a study of beta chain features in type 1 diabetes. Generated by immunoSEQ multiplex PCR, the TCRdb table keeps only in-frame clones and is missing some. This table has hundreds of thousands of clones, about an eighth appearing once. The sequenced material came from naive CD4+ T cells from blood. All receptors derive from a man between 18 and 35 years old with type 1 diabetes. The CDR3 runs from the conserved cysteine through the conserved F or W. The D gene is left open where the match is weak. Size is stated for part of the rows, as once, few or many counts, or as a class when the clone is expanded.

j_call v_call clone_size d_call cdr3_nt cdr3_aa
TRBJ1-6 TRBV2 few - TGTGCCAGCAGTGAAGGAGGGGGCTATAATTCACCCCTCCACTTT CASSEGGGYNSPLHF
TRBJ1-6 TRBV9 few TRBD1 TGTGCCAGCAGCGCAGGGCTACCGGGACAGGGGGCTTCGTCCTATAATTCACCCCTCCACTTT CASSAGLPGQGASSYNSPLHF
TRBJ2-7 TRBV13 - TRBD2 TGTGCCAGCAGCTTAGGGACTAGCGGGAGGGAAACCTACGAGCAGTACTTC CASSLGTSGRETYEQYF
TRBJ2-7 TRBV18 - TRBD2 TGTGCCAGCTCACCGGGACTAGCGGGAGAGTACTACGAGCAGTACTTC CASSPGLAGEYYEQYF
TRBJ2-2 TRBV27 few TRBD1 TGTGCCAGCAGTTTTAGGACAGGGACCGGGGAGCTGTTTTTT CASSFRTGTGELFF
TRBJ2-2 TRBV30 - - TGTGCCTGGAGGGCCGGGACGGTCACCGGGGAGCTGTTTTTT CAWRAGTVTGELFF
TRBJ1-2 TRBV25-1 few - TGTGCCAGCAGTGGGTCCGGGCAGGGGAATGGCTACACCTTC CASSGSGQGNGYTF
TRBJ2-1 TRBV9 - TRBD2 TGTGCCAGCAGCGTAAGCGGGATCTCCTACAATGAGCAGTTCTTC CASSVSGISYNEQFF
TRBJ1-1 TRBV7-9 few - TGTGCCAGCAGCTTAGCGATAACTGAAGCTTTCTTT CASSLAITEAFF
TRBJ1-1 TRBV30 - - TGTGCCTGGGTTGGAACAGGGAAAGCTTTCTTT CAWVGTGKAFF
TRBJ2-7 TRBV7-9 few - TGTGCCAGCAGCTTAGAAGGGGGAGGCGCCGAGCAGTACTTC CASSLEGGGAEQYF
TRBJ1-6 TRBV30 - - TGTGCCTGGAGTGTAAACCGGCCCCTCCACTTT CAWSVNRPLHF
TRBJ1-1 TRBV9 - - TGTGCCAGCAGCGCCGGGACGAACACTGAAGCTTTCTTT CASSAGTNTEAFF
TRBJ2-7 TRBV9 few TRBD2 TGTGCCAGCGAGCGGGGCCAGGGTTCCTACGAGCAGTACTTC CASERGQGSYEQYF
TRBJ1-2 TRBV30 few TRBD1 TGTGCCTGGAGGCACAGGGGGTCGGTTGGCTACACCTTC CAWRHRGSVGYTF
TRBJ2-3 TRBV4-3 - - TGCGCCAGCAGCCAAGAGGGGTTTGCCACAGATACGCAGTATTTT CASSQEGFATDTQYF
TRBJ2-7 TRBV5-1 few - TGCGCCAGCAGCTCAGCAACAGGAACCTACCCCTACGAGCAGTACTTC CASSSATGTYPYEQYF
TRBJ1-1 TRBV30 few - TGTGCCTGGAGTGTTTCTCAGTTGGGCACTGAAGCTTTCTTT CAWSVSQLGTEAFF
TRBJ1-2 TRBV25-1 few - TGTGCCAGCAGTGGGGCGCAAACTATTTATGGCTACACCTTC CASSGAQTIYGYTF
TRBJ1-1 TRBV9 few - TGTGCCAGCAGCGTAGCTGGACAGAGCACTGAAGCTTTCTTT CASSVAGQSTEAFF
TRBJ2-7 TRBV29-1 - - TGCAGCGTAAGGGACCGAGACGCCGAGCAGTACTTC CSVRDRDAEQYF
TRBJ1-2 TRBV30 - - TGTGCCTGGAGTGAGTACAGTTACTATGGCTACACCTTC CAWSEYSYYGYTF
TRBJ1-1 TRBV30 - TRBD1 TGTGCCTGGAGTGTAAGGGGGCGGACCACTGAAGCTTTCTTT CAWSVRGRTTEAFF